These T cell receptor beta chains were read from a single sample in a study of blood T cells in healthy people across ages. Each CDR3 protein gets one entry after TCRdb re-called the 5' RACE reads with MiXCR. This sample carries some 710,000 distinct CDR3 sequences, about a fifth of them seen once, and the ten largest clones take 22%. Specimen: blood. These receptors came from a man between 65 and 79 years old in good health. Both conserved end residues are part of each CDR3. Fields, in order: clone size, D gene, V gene, J gene, CDR3 DNA, CDR3 protein. The D gene is left open where the match is weak. The listing skips clone size in some rows; elsewhere it reads once, few, many or a size class.

NA	NA	TRBV6-2/TRBV6-3	TRBJ2-1	TGTGCCAGCAGTTACAACCCGTCTGAGCAGTTCTTC	CASSYNPSEQFF
NA	NA	TRBV18	TRBJ1-1	TGTGCCAGCTCACCTCGAACGGGGGGAGGTAACACTGAAGCTTTCTTT	CASSPRTGGGNTEAFF
few	NA	TRBV12-3/TRBV12-4	TRBJ2-1	TGTGCCAGCAGTTTACTACTAGCCGACCATCCGTCCTTC	CASSLLLADHPSF
NA	NA	TRBV5-6	TRBJ1-1	TGTGCCAGCAGCTTGGCCAGGGGAGTAGGTGAAGCTTTCTTT	CASSLARGVGEAFF
few	TRBD2	TRBV6-1	TRBJ2-1	TGTGCCAGCAGAGATCCAGCAGAGCTTAGCGGGGGGGCCGAAAATGAGCAGTTCTTC	CASRDPAELSGGAENEQFF
many	NA	TRBV12-3/TRBV12-4	TRBJ1-4	TGTGCCAGCAGTTCCGGAGAAAAACTGTTTTTT	CASSSGEKLFF
many	NA	TRBV5-1	TRBJ2-6	TGTGCCAGCAGTTTAAGCTCTGGGGCCAACGTCCTGACTTTC	CASSLSSGANVLTF
NA	TRBD2	TRBV24-1	TRBJ2-1	TGTGCCACCAGTGATTCTAGTGGGACCCTCGGAGCGGGAGTATCGCACAATGAGCAGTTCTTC	CATSDSSGTLGAGVSHNEQFF
NA	NA	TRBV4-3	TRBJ1-1	TGCGCCAGCAGCCAAGTAGAGGGGTCCATGAACACTGAAGCTTTCTTT	CASSQVEGSMNTEAFF
once	NA	TRBV12-3/TRBV12-4	TRBJ2-1	TGTGCCAGCAGTCGCAGGGTTGCCTACAATGAGCAGTTCTTC	CASSRRVAYNEQFF
NA	NA	TRBV25-1	TRBJ2-4	TGTGCCAGCAGTGAGAAGGGGGTTGACATTCAGTACTTC	CASSEKGVDIQYF
NA	NA	TRBV7-2	TRBJ1-6	TGTGCCAGCAGCGAAATCGACAGTGCCTCACCCCTCCACTTT	CASSEIDSASPLHF
NA	NA	TRBV27	TRBJ1-1	TGTGCCAGCAGTTCCCCCCCTAGCGGGAGGGACACTGAAGCTTTCTTT	CASSSPPSGRDTEAFF
NA	NA	TRBV6-5	TRBJ2-3	TGTGCCAGCAGTTACGACGGGGCCCGCACAGATACGCAGTATTTT	CASSYDGARTDTQYF
few	NA	TRBV10-3	TRBJ1-2	TGTGCCATCAGTGGAGGACCCGTAGGTTCGGACTATGGCTACACCTTC	CAISGGPVGSDYGYTF
few	NA	TRBV20-1	TRBJ2-1	TGCAGTGCTAGAGTAGCAGGGAGTAAGATGGGGAATGAGCAGTTCTTC	CSARVAGSKMGNEQFF
few	TRBD2	TRBV20-1	TRBJ2-1	TGCAGTGCTAGAGACGGACTAGCGGGAGTCAATGAGCAGTTCTTC	CSARDGLAGVNEQFF
NA	NA	TRBV18	TRBJ2-7	TGTGCCAGCTCACCGCCCGGATTCGGGCAGTACTTC	CASSPPGFGQYF
few	TRBD1	TRBV14	TRBJ1-5	TGTGCCAGCAGCCGACAGGGTCGGAATCAGCCCCAGCATTTT	CASSRQGRNQPQHF
NA	NA	TRBV5-1	TRBJ1-1	TGCGCCAGCAGCTTGGCTCCGGGGTTGAACACTGAAGCTTTCTTT	CASSLAPGLNTEAFF
NA	NA	TRBV28	TRBJ1-1	TGTGCCAGCAGTTTCCCAGGCGTCCAGGGGCTCCAAGCTTTCTTT	CASSFPGVQGLQAFF
NA	NA	TRBV7-8	TRBJ2-3	TGTGCCAGCAGCTTTGAAGGATTTAGCACAGATACGCAGTATTTT	CASSFEGFSTDTQYF
NA	NA	TRBV12-5	TRBJ2-3	TGTGCTAGTGGTTTGGAAGAGGGGACAGATACGCAGTATTTT	CASGLEEGTDTQYF
few	TRBD1	TRBV6-5	TRBJ1-2	TGTGCCAGCAGTTTGGACAGGCCCTATGGCTACACCTTC	CASSLDRPYGYTF
NA	NA	TRBV28	TRBJ2-1	TGTGACAGCAGTTTATATCTCGGGGGCAATGAGCAGTTCTTC	CDSSLYLGGNEQFF
NA	TRBD2	TRBV6-2/TRBV6-3	TRBJ2-1	TGTGCCAGCAGTTACTCGATGGGCCTAGCGGGAGATTCGTATGAGCAGTTCTTC	CASSYSMGLAGDSYEQFF
NA	NA	TRBV9	TRBJ2-1	TGTGCCAGCAGCGGTACAGCGAGCTCCTACAATGAGCAGTTCTTC	CASSGTASSYNEQFF
NA	TRBD1	TRBV12-3/TRBV12-4	TRBJ1-2	TGTGCCAGCAGCCAACCGGGACAGGGACGCTATGGCTACACCTTC	CASSQPGQGRYGYTF
few	TRBD2	TRBV7-8	TRBJ2-3	TGTGCCAGCAGCTCGCAAGCACTAGCGGTCACAGATACGCAGTATTTT	CASSSQALAVTDTQYF
many	TRBD1	TRBV20-1	TRBJ2-2	TGCAGTGCTGTCCGACAGGGCACCACCGGGGAGCTGTTTTTT	CSAVRQGTTGELFF
few	TRBD2	TRBV5-6	TRBJ2-1	TGTGCCAGCAGCTTCAGGATAGCGGGAGGGCCACGGTACAATGAGCAGTTCTTC	CASSFRIAGGPRYNEQFF
few	TRBD2	TRBV7-2	TRBJ2-5	TGTGCCAGCAGTTTATCGCTAGCGGAAGAGACCCAGTACTTC	CASSLSLAEETQYF
once	TRBD2	TRBV4-3	TRBJ2-5	TGCGCCAGCAGCCAAGGTCCGCTAGCGGGAGGGGTCGATGAGCAGCTCTTC	CASSQGPLAGGVDEQLF
NA	NA	TRBV13	TRBJ1-1	TGTGCCAGCAGCCGAAACAGGCTTATGAACACTGAAGCTTTCTTT	CASSRNRLMNTEAFF
NA	NA	TRBV28	TRBJ1-2	TGTGCCAGCAGTTTCTCCGGGGTACCCTATGGCTACACCTTC	CASSFSGVPYGYTF
many	NA	TRBV3-1	TRBJ1-2	TGTGCCAGCAGTTTATCGGGGGGCTACACCTTC	CASSLSGGYTF
NA	TRBD2	TRBV7-2	TRBJ2-3	TGTGCCAGCACCTTTAGCGGGAGTGGGTCAATCTATTTT	CASTFSGSGSIYF
many	NA	TRBV3-1	TRBJ2-7	TGTGCCAGCAGCCGCAACTACGAGCAGTACTTC	CASSRNYEQYF
NA	NA	TRBV5-5	TRBJ1-6	TGTGCCAGCAGCTTGGAGGGGCAGGATAATTCACCCCTCCACTTT	CASSLEGQDNSPLHF
few	NA	TRBV7-2	TRBJ2-5	TGTGCCAGCAGCTTAGGAATACAGGGTTTCCAAGAGACCCAGTACTTC	CASSLGIQGFQETQYF
few	TRBD2	TRBV29-1	TRBJ2-5	TGCAGCGTGGTGACTAGCGGAGGAGAGACCCAGTACTTC	CSVVTSGGETQYF
few	TRBD1	TRBV7-9	TRBJ1-4	TGTGCCAGCAGCACTCGACAGGGGGGAAAACTGTTTTTT	CASSTRQGGKLFF
few	TRBD2	TRBV12-5	TRBJ2-1	TGTGCTAGTGGTTTGGCAAGACTAGCGGGAGGCGGGAATGAGCAGTTCTTC	CASGLARLAGGGNEQFF
few	NA	TRBV6-1	TRBJ2-5	TGTGCCAGCAGACACATTACGTTTGGGGGAATAGAGACCCAGTACTTC	CASRHITFGGIETQYF
few	NA	TRBV20-1	TRBJ2-6	TGCAGTGCTAGAGATAGCCCCTCTGGGGCCAACGTCCTGACTTTC	CSARDSPSGANVLTF
NA	NA	TRBV7-2	TRBJ2-1	TGTGCCAGCAGCTTTGACGGGTCCTACAATGAGCAGTTCTTC	CASSFDGSYNEQFF